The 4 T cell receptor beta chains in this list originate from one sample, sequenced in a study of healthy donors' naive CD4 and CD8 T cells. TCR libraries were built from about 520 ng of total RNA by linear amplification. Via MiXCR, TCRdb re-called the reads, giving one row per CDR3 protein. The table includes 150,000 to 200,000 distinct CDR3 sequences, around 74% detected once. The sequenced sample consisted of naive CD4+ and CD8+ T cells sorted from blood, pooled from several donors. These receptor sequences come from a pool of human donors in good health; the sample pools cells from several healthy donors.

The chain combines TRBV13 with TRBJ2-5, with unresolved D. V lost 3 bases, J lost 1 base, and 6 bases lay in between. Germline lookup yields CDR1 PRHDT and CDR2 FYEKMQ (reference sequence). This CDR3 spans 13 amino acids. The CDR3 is CASSLTIQETQYF. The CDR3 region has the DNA TGTGCCAGCAGCTTGACGATCCAAGAGACCCAGTACTTC.

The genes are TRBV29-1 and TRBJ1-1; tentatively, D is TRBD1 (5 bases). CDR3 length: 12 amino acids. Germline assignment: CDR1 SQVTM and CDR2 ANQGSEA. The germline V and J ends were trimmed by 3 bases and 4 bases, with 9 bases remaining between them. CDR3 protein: CSVDREGTEAFF. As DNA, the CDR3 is TGCAGCGTTGACAGGGAGGGCACTGAAGCTTTCTTT.

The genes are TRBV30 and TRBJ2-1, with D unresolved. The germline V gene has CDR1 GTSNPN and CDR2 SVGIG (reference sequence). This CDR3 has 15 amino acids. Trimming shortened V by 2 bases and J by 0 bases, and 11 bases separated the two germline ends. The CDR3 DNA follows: TGTGCCTGGAGTAGGATGATGAGCTCCTACAATGAGCAGTTCTTC. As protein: CAWSRMMSSYNEQFF.

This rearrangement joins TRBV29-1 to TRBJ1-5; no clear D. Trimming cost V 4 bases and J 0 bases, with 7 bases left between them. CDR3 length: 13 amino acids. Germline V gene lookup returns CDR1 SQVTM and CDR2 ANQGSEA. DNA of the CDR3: TGCAGCGTTGTAACCGGTAGCAATCAGCCCCAGCATTTT. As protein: CSVVTGSNQPQHF.